Reported below is one T cell receptor beta chain. Authors' methods: The authors estimated nucleated cell counts from reference gene primer amplification. Generated by immunoSEQ multiplex PCR, the TCRdb table keeps only in-frame clones and is missing some. Clone size and the V and J calls come from that table; the DNA yielded D and trimming. The sample has over 350,000 clones; more than 80% are singletons. The data derive from a study of blood T cell repertoires in COVID-19. As for the study in general: Samples representing acute and convalescent COVID-19 were sourced from the United States, Italy and Spain. The cDNA or gDNA used as material had been derived from T cells, B-cell-depleted T cells, or PBMCs.

Germline V gene lookup returns CDR1 LGHDT and CDR2 YNNKEL (reference sequence). V shed 3 bases and J shed 0 bases, with 8 bases lying between them. The CDR3 contains 14 residues. The V gene is TRBV3-1 (or the pseudogene TRBV3-2), the J gene TRBJ1-1; the D gene is possibly TRBD1 (6 bases). The TCR originated in a woman aged 25 to 39 with active or convalescent COVID-19. The sample was peripheral blood. CDR3: CASSHGTMNTEAFF. The CDR3, as DNA: TGTGCCAGCAGCCACGGGACAATGAACACTGAAGCTTTCTTT.